This T cell receptor (beta chain) derives from a study of shared clonotypes between healthy human individuals. Deletions cut 3 bases from V and 3 bases from J, with 12 bases between. The CDR3 sequence is 15 residues long. Germline CDR1 reads MNHEY; CDR2 reads SMNVEV (reference sequence). Produced via immunoSEQ multiplex PCR; TCRdb's table is partial and in-frame only. The sample consists of some 2.1 million clones, about 95% of them appearing once. Naive CD8 cells lacked CD45RO, underwent positive selection for CCR7 and left out terminally differentiated effector memory CD45RA+ cells. The V and J genes are TRBV27 and TRBJ2-1; possible D gene TRBD1, 6 bases. This clonotype was sampled from a man aged 18 to 29 in good health. Material: naive CD8+ T cells sorted from blood. The chain's CDR3 is CASSFMGALYNEQFF. CDR3 sequence (DNA): TGTGCCAGCAGTTTTATGGGGGCCCTCTACAATGAGCAGTTCTTC.